This T cell receptor (beta chain) was recovered during a study of blood T cell repertoires in COVID-19. With 3 bases removed from V and 6 bases from J, the gap between germline ends came to 14 bases. Germline-derived CDR1 and CDR2 are KGHDR and SFDVKD. The CDR3 has 15 amino acids. Study members were between roughly 18 and 100 years old and lived in over 20 US regions. Clinical histories supplied by participants themselves formed the basis of cohort assignment. Original handling: Reference gene primer amplification yielded estimated nucleated cell counts. Sequencing was performed with immunoSEQ multiplex PCR; in TCRdb, only in-frame clones are kept and a portion is missing. V, J and clone size derive from that table, while D and trimming were established from the DNA sequence. The data contain 200,000 to 250,000 clones, just under 85% of them seen just once; the ten biggest clones take up approximately 1.3%.

The J gene is TRBJ1-5, the V gene TRBV24-1; D is perhaps TRBD1 (6 bases). The sequencing sample was made of PBMCs or T cells enriched from blood (not recorded which). The receptor's source is a middle-aged woman with acute COVID-19. For the CDR3, the DNA is TGTGCCACCAGTGATCGGGCAGGGGCCGGTCAGCCCCAGCATTTT. Translated, it gives CATSDRAGAGQPQHF.